One and the same sample provided the 11 T cell receptor beta chains below, sequenced in a study of blood T cell repertoires in COVID-19. TCRdb's table, derived via immunoSEQ multiplex PCR, lists solely in-frame clones and lacks some. The repertoire has over 100,000 clones, 90% to 95% of them found once; the top ten carry approximately 6%. The sequenced sample consisted of peripheral blood. The source is a human donor in a cohort sampled during active COVID-19.

This chain links TRBV27 with TRBJ2-2; 10 bases agree with TRBD2. Germline CDR1 is MNHEY and CDR2 is SMNVEV (reference sequence). V shed 4 bases and J 6 bases; nucleotides not matched to a gene: 5. This CDR3 contains 15 residues. CDR3 loop: CASSYLAGDAGELFF. DNA for the CDR3: TGTGCCAGCAGTTACCTAGCGGGAGACGCCGGGGAGCTGTTTTTT.

The chain employs TRBV18 and TRBJ1-3; D might be TRBD1 (5 bases). CDR3 length equals 15 residues. Trimming pared 3 bases from V and 4 bases from J, leaving 13 bases between. Germline V lookup: CDR1 KGHSH, CDR2 LQKENI. CDR3 coding DNA: TGTGCCAGCTCACCCGGACAAGACTCCGGAAACACCATATATTTT. This encodes CASSPGQDSGNTIYF.

This clone is a singleton in its sample. This chain links TRBV2 with TRBJ1-2; 10 bases fit TRBD1. Trimming took 6 bases from V and 6 from J; bases not matched to a gene: 1. CDR1 and CDR2 from the germline V gene are SNHLY and FYNNEI. The CDR3 is 12 amino acids. The CDR3 nucleotides are TGTGCCAGCAGGACAGGGGGCAATGGCTACACCTTC. Protein: CASRTGGNGYTF.

This clone appeared once. V gene TRBV18 combines with J gene TRBJ2-3; the D is unclear. The CDR3 covers 12 residues. Trimming took 6 bases from V and 2 from J, leaving 6 bases between them. CDR1 and CDR2 (germline): KGHSH, LQKENI. The CDR3 sequence is CASSFFTDTQYF. The CDR3 DNA follows: TGTGCCAGCTCCTTCTTCACAGATACGCAGTATTTT.

The CDR3 DNA is TGTGCCAGCGCCCGGGGTTTGAACACTGAAGCTTTCTTT. This sequence encodes CASARGLNTEAFF. The V call is TRBV6-6, the J call TRBJ1-1; D is undetermined. Germline lookup yields CDR1 MNHNY and CDR2 SVGAGI (reference sequence). The CDR3 is 13 residues long. V was pared by 8 bases and J by 0 bases, with 10 bases between.

V is TRBV19 and J is TRBJ1-1; 7 bases fit TRBD1. CDR3 length: 14 amino acids. Losses at the gene ends were 3 bases for V and 0 bases for J; bases not matched to a gene: 1. Germline V gene data show CDR1 as LNHDA and CDR2 as SQIVND (reference sequence). The CDR3 spells CASSITGVNTEAFF. The CDR3 DNA reads as TGTGCCAGTAGTATTACAGGGGTGAACACTGAAGCTTTCTTT.

This chain joins TRBV6-2 or TRBV6-3 and TRBJ2-1; 11 bases are a match to TRBD2. V trimming: 5 bases; J trimming: 4 bases; junction bases outside the gene matches: 4. In germline, CDR1 is MNHEY, CDR2 SVGEGT. The CDR3 is made up of 15 amino acids. CDR3 in amino acids: CASSTLAGGYNEQFF. The CDR3 region has the DNA TGTGCCAGCAGTACTCTAGCGGGAGGATACAATGAGCAGTTCTTC.

This clone was seen a single time. The rearrangement joins TRBV5-6 to TRBJ2-1; 7 nucleotides align to TRBD2. The CDR3 loop spans 15 amino acids. Looked up from germline, CDR1 is SGHDT and CDR2 is YYEEEE. The V gene end was trimmed by 2 bases and the J gene end by 4 bases; junction bases not matched to a gene: 6. CDR3 nucleotides: TGTGCCAGCAGCTTTGGCGGGGGAGATTACAATGAGCAGTTCTTC. Translating it yields CASSFGGGDYNEQFF.

The chain is built from TRBV11-2 and TRBJ1-2; D perhaps matches TRBD1 (6 bases). Trimming pared 1 base from V and 3 bases from J, leaving 9 bases between. Germline assignment: CDR1 SGHAT and CDR2 FQNNGV. The CDR3 length is 14 residues. CDR3 residues: CASSLVRGDYGYTF. CDR3 DNA sequence: TGTGCCAGCAGCTTAGTCAGGGGCGACTATGGCTACACCTTC.

In nucleotides, the CDR3 is TGTGCCAGCAGTGTAGGAGCGGTGTTAGGGATGAACTACGAGCAGTACTTC. Amino acids: CASSVGAVLGMNYEQYF. The chain employs TRBV2 and TRBJ2-7, with a tentative D call TRBD2 (5 bases). CDR1 SNHLY and CDR2 FYNNEI come from the germline V gene. This CDR3 comprises 17 residues. Deletions cut 4 bases from V and 3 bases from J, with 22 bases between.

The rearrangement joins TRBV27 to TRBJ2-7, with 12 bases lining up with TRBD2. The J segment lost 2 bases and the V segment lost 8 bases, leaving 16 bases of the junction unmatched. CDR3 size: 18 residues. Germline V gene data show CDR1 as MNHEY and CDR2 as SMNVEV (reference sequence). The DNA of the CDR3 is TGTGCCAGCGCTATAGAGGCTAGCGGGAGGGCCCCGACCTACGAGCAGTACTTC. Translation gives CASAIEASGRAPTYEQYF.